Shown below are 31 T cell receptor beta chains from a single sample sequenced in a study of CD8 T cells in ankylosing spondylitis. TCRdb re-derived calls from the 5' RACE reads in MiXCR, one entry per CDR3 protein. In the table there are around 150,000 distinct CDR3 sequences, 9.5% to 12% of which are singletons. Sample: blood, either unsorted or a sorted T cell fraction (not recorded which). The source is a female donor with ankylosing spondylitis or in good health (not recorded which).

The table lists this clonotype with many counts. The V gene is TRBV20-1, the J gene TRBJ1-2; 8 positions agree with TRBD1. The CDR3 is 13 amino acids. Germline trimming cut 6 bases from V and 3 bases from J; bases unmatched to any gene: 6. CDR1 and CDR2 from the germline V gene are DFQATT and SNEGSKA (reference sequence). The CDR3 DNA reads TGCAGTGCACCACGACAGGGGTACTATGGCTACACCTTC. Translation gives CSAPRQGYYGYTF.

This clonotype was counted ten times or more. CDR3 loop: CASSLMTSTDTQYF. CDR3 DNA: TGTGCCAGCAGTTTAATGACGAGTACAGATACGCAGTATTTT. The chain recombines TRBV27 with TRBJ2-3; D uncertain. V dropped 2 bases and J dropped 3 bases, with 9 bases sitting between them. The CDR3 has 14 amino acids. Germline assignment: CDR1 MNHEY and CDR2 SMNVEV (reference sequence).

The table lists this clonotype with a few counts. V usage is TRBV6-6 and J usage is TRBJ1-1; 11 positions match TRBD1. Trimming cost V 8 bases and J 6 bases; bases outside gene matches: 5. The length of the CDR3 is 13 residues. Germline CDR1 reads MNHNY; CDR2 reads SVGAGI (reference sequence). Here the CDR3 DNA reads TGTGCCAGCGGGGACAGGGGGAGGGCTGAAGCTTTCTTT. Its protein product is CASGDRGRAEAFF.

CDR3 bases: TGTGCCAGCAAAGTTGACAGGGCCTACGAGCAGTACTTC. Protein: CASKVDRAYEQYF. This chain links TRBV5-4 with TRBJ2-7; 7 nucleotides match TRBD1. CDR3 size: 13 residues. The junction had 5 bases not matched to a gene; V was cut back by 6 bases and J by 2 bases. The V gene's germline CDR1 is SGHNT and CDR2 YYREEE (reference sequence).

Comments on this clonotype: This may be a read error: a much more frequent sequence differs by one nucleotide. The V call is TRBV7-2, the J call TRBJ2-1, with D unclear. Germline V gene data show CDR1 as SGHTA and CDR2 as FQGNSA. The CDR3 contains 14 residues. The CDR3 DNA reads TGTGCCAGCGGCTTCTCACTGTCCGGAAATGAGCAGTTCTTC. Amino acid sequence: CASGFSLSGNEQFF.

This clonotype was found once. Possible read error: a much larger clone is one base away. The rearrangement uses TRBV25-1 and TRBJ1-4, with no clear D. V lost 7 bases and J 0 bases, leaving 9 bases between the germline ends. CDR3 length: 14 residues. Germline CDR1 and CDR2: MGHDK and SYGVNS. The CDR3 DNA sequence: TGTGCCAGCACTAGGGAGGCAACTAATGAAAAACTGTTTTTT. Translating gives CASTREATNEKLFF.

This clonotype has at least ten counts. V usage is TRBV5-1 and J usage is TRBJ1-3; D call uncertain. The CDR3 is made up of 14 amino acids. V was trimmed by 1 base and J by 0 bases, leaving 5 bases between them. Germline V lookup: CDR1 SGHRS, CDR2 YFSETQ. The CDR3 nucleotides are TGCGCCAGCAGCTTGCACCCCTCTGGAAACACCATATATTTT. Its protein product is CASSLHPSGNTIYF.

This clonotype has at least ten counts. The chain uses TRBV5-1 and TRBJ1-2; TRBD1 agrees at 9 bases. With 0 bases clipped from V and 4 bases from J, the junction kept 1 base outside the gene matches. In germline, CDR1 is SGHRS, CDR2 YFSETQ. The CDR3 covers 14 residues. The DNA of the CDR3 is TGCGCCAGCAGCTTGGAGGACAGGGGCTATGGCTACACCTTC. Protein product: CASSLEDRGYGYTF.

The V gene is TRBV3-1, the J gene TRBJ2-1; 11 bases are a match to TRBD2. The CDR3 has 19 residues. Germline V gene data show CDR1 as LGHDT and CDR2 as YNNKEL (reference sequence). Unmatched junction bases numbered 23, after V lost 10 bases and J lost 6 bases. Here the CDR3 reads CATCQDGTSGSLRSNEQFF. CDR3 bases: TGTGCCACCTGCCAAGACGGGACTAGCGGATCCCTGCGTTCCAATGAGCAGTTCTTC.

The chain joins TRBV20-1 to TRBJ2-7; the D is unclear. Germline V CDR1 and CDR2: DFQATT, SNEGSKA (reference sequence). V was cut by 1 base and J by 4 bases, with 14 bases left in between. The CDR3 is 14 amino acids. CDR3 bases: TGCAGTGCTAGAGGGAGACAAACACAATACGAGCAGTACTTC. Translating gives CSARGRQTQYEQYF.

The table lists this clonotype with many counts. The chain has TRBV30 and TRBJ2-5; D remains ambiguous. CDR3 size: 14 residues. Looked up from germline, CDR1 is GTSNPN and CDR2 is SVGIG (reference sequence). The V gene lost 0 bases and the J gene lost 5 bases, with 13 bases spanning the gap. The CDR3 sequence: CAWSVPTTVETQYF. The CDR3, as DNA: TGTGCCTGGAGTGTACCGACCACTGTGGAGACCCAGTACTTC.

Relative to its sample, this clonotype is medium-sized. CDR3 region: CSVTAGSTNTGELFF. CDR3 in DNA: TGCAGCGTTACCGCCGGGAGTACGAACACCGGGGAGCTGTTTTTT. The J gene is TRBJ2-2, the V gene TRBV29-1; TRBD2 is a possible D gene (6 bases). Trimming took 5 bases from V and 0 from J, leaving 13 bases between them. This CDR3 spans 15 amino acids. Germline V CDR1 and CDR2: SQVTM, ANQGSEA.

For this clonotype: At one end the junction does not follow the germline gene, possibly because of a read error. This chain links TRBV5-1 with TRBJ1-1; D possibly corresponds to TRBD1 (5 bases). This CDR3 has 15 amino acids. In germline, CDR1 is SGHRS, CDR2 YFSETQ. The CDR3 DNA follows: TGCGCCAACAGCCCCACCTACCGGGGCAACTCTGAAGCTTTCTTT. This translates into CANSPTYRGNSEAFF.

This clonotype was detected many times. V gene TRBV29-1 combines with J gene TRBJ1-1; D not resolved. CDR3 length equals 14 residues. In germline, CDR1 is SQVTM, CDR2 ANQGSEA. The V and J ends lost 3 bases and 0 bases respectively, with 11 bases between them. CDR3 DNA sequence: TGCAGCGTTGAGGGCCTGCTGATGAACACTGAAGCTTTCTTT. It yields the protein CSVEGLLMNTEAFF.

The chain recombines TRBV7-2 with TRBJ2-3; weak D call: TRBD2 (6 bases). Germline CDR1 SGHTA, CDR2 FQGNSA. Trimming removed 4 bases at V and 8 bases at J, with 19 bases between. The CDR3 has 15 residues. CDR3 coding DNA: TGTGCCAGCAGCTCTCGGACTCTCACCGGGGGTACGCAGTATTTT. It yields the protein CASSSRTLTGGTQYF. Variable domain in full (rest from reference TRBV7-2 and TRBJ2-3): GAGVSQSPSNKVTEKGKDVELRCDPISGHTALYWYRQSLGQGLEFLIYFQGNSAPDKSGLPSDRFSAERTGGSVSTLTIQRTQQEDSAVYLCASSSRTLTGGTQYFGPGTRLTVL.

This clonotype was observed many times. The J gene is TRBJ2-3, the V gene TRBV7-9, with a weak D call TRBD2 (6 bases). Germline-derived CDR1 and CDR2 are SEHNR and FQNEAQ (reference sequence). V lost 7 bases and J lost 1, with 15 bases in between. The CDR3 extends over 15 amino acids. The CDR3 sequence: CASTESGVRTDTQYF. Here the CDR3 DNA reads TGTGCCAGCACCGAATCGGGGGTACGCACAGATACGCAGTATTTT. The full variable domain, in which reference TRBV7-9 and TRBJ2-3 provide the parts outside the CDR3, is DTGVSQNPRHKITKRGQNVTFRCDPISEHNRLYWYRQTLGQGPEFLTYFQNEAQLEKSRLLSDRFSAERPKGSFSTLEIQRTEQGDSAMYLCASTESGVRTDTQYFGPGTRLTVL.

V usage is TRBV15 and J usage is TRBJ1-2; D is undetermined. Trimming stripped 4 bases from V and 4 bases from J, with 10 bases between. Germline V gene sequence: CDR1 LNHNV, CDR2 YYDKDF (reference sequence). This CDR3 contains 13 residues. In DNA, the CDR3 is TGTGCCACCAGCAACGCGGACCTCTATGGCTACACCTTC. Amino acids: CATSNADLYGYTF.

This clonotype appeared many times. The rearrangement links TRBV20-1 to TRBJ2-1, with TRBD2 matching over 7 bases. The germline V gene has CDR1 DFQATT and CDR2 SNEGSKA (reference sequence). V gave up 3 bases and J gave up 7 bases; unmatched junction bases: 3. There are 12 residues in the CDR3. The DNA for the CDR3 is TGCAGTGCTAGCGGGAGGAGGAATGAGCAGTTCTTC. Protein: CSASGRRNEQFF.

This clonotype appeared many times. This chain joins TRBV2 and TRBJ2-2; tentative D call: TRBD1 (5 bases). Germline CDR1 SNHLY, CDR2 FYNNEI. Trimming cost V 8 bases and J 1 base, with 14 bases left between them. The CDR3 consists of 15 residues. The DNA for the CDR3 is TGTGCCAGCGAGTCAAGGCAGGGGAACACCGGGGAGCTGTTTTTT. Translation: CASESRQGNTGELFF.

The chain couples TRBV12-3 or TRBV12-4 to TRBJ2-5; the D gene is possibly TRBD2 (5 bases). This CDR3 has 11 residues. Here the CDR3 reads CVSSLAETQYF. The CDR3 coding sequence is TGTGTCAGTAGTTTAGCGGAGACCCAGTACTTC.

This clonotype was detected many times. The chain employs TRBV2 and TRBJ2-3; TRBD2 matches at 12 bases. Germline trimming cut 5 bases from V and 3 bases from J; bases unmatched to any gene: 3. Germline-derived CDR1 and CDR2 are SNHLY and FYNNEI. This CDR3 contains 15 residues. CDR3 region: CASSLTSGRTDTQYF. CDR3 sequence (DNA): TGTGCCAGCAGTCTTACTAGCGGGAGGACAGATACGCAGTATTTT.

This clonotype was detected only a few times. The chain combines TRBV6-1 with TRBJ1-1; possibly TRBD1 for D (6 bases). Germline-derived CDR1 and CDR2 are MNHNS and SASEGT. The CDR3 runs 14 residues. Trimming took off 6 bases at V and 4 bases at J, with 15 bases between the two ends. This CDR3 reads CASSPGQWGTEAFF. The CDR3 DNA follows: TGTGCCAGCAGCCCCGGACAGTGGGGCACTGAAGCTTTCTTT.

The table lists this clonotype with a few counts. The chain is built from TRBV2 and TRBJ2-1; 8 bases line up with TRBD1. The trim removed 8 bases at V and 5 bases at J, leaving 11 bases unmatched. Per the germline V gene, CDR1 is SNHLY and CDR2 is FYNNEI. The CDR3 consists of 15 residues. CDR3 DNA sequence: TGTGCCAGCCCTAGGGCGGACAGGGTTGACAATGAGCAGTTCTTC. It is translated as CASPRADRVDNEQFF. The full variable domain, completed using reference TRBV2 and TRBJ2-1, is EPEVTQTPSHQVTQMGQEVILRCVPISNHLYFYWYRQILGQKVEFLVSFYNNEISEKSEIFDDQFSVERPDGSNFTLKIRSTKLEDSAMYFCASPRADRVDNEQFFGPGTRLTVL.

There are many counts of this clonotype. This chain joins TRBV5-1 and TRBJ2-1, with a weak D call TRBD2 (5 bases). V lost 1 base, J lost 6 bases, and 11 bases lay in between. CDR3 length equals 14 residues. Germline CDR1 and CDR2: SGHRS and YFSETQ. The DNA of the CDR3 is TGCGCCAGCAGCTTGTCACCCGGAGGCAATGAGCAGTTCTTC. Encoded protein: CASSLSPGGNEQFF.

This chain joins TRBV11-2 and TRBJ2-7; possibly TRBD1 for D (5 bases). Germline loops: CDR1 SGHAT, CDR2 FQNNGV. The V end was cut by 4 bases, the J end by 1 base, with 11 bases between. The length of the CDR3 is 14 residues. Written as DNA, the CDR3 is TGTGCCAGCAGCTCGGTAGGGGCGTCCTACGAGCAGTACTTC. This translates into CASSSVGASYEQYF.

This chain connects TRBV5-2 to TRBJ2-1; TRBD2 is taken as the D call from the table, unchecked against the DNA. TRBV5-2 is classified as a pseudogene. The CDR3 covers 13 residues. The CDR3 DNA reads TGTGCCAGGGGCCCCGACTTCGACTATGAGCAGTTCTTC. Protein sequence: CARGPDFDYEQFF.

The V gene is TRBV20-1, the J gene TRBJ2-1, with 8 bases fitting TRBD2. The germline CDR1 and CDR2 sequences are DFQATT and SNEGSKA (reference sequence). This CDR3 has 14 amino acids. The V and J ends lost 6 bases and 7 bases, in that order; junction bases with no gene match: 11. The CDR3 coding sequence is TGCAGTGCAGCGGGACTAGACACTAGGAATGAGCAGTTCTTC. Its protein is CSAAGLDTRNEQFF.

Ten or more counts support this clonotype. The chain recombines TRBV7-2 with TRBJ2-3; 11 bases align to TRBD2. This CDR3 contains 17 residues. Germline-derived CDR1 and CDR2 are SGHTA and FQGNSA. The V segment lost 0 bases and the J segment 0 bases; nucleotides outside the gene matches: 2. The CDR3 sequence is CASSLAGTSGSTDTQYF. DNA for the CDR3: TGTGCCAGCAGCTTAGCGGGGACTAGCGGTAGCACAGATACGCAGTATTTT.

This clonotype appeared many times. For the CDR3, the DNA is TGTGCCAGCAGGGGACAGGTGAACACTGAAGCTTTCTTT. Translation: CASRGQVNTEAFF. The chain combines TRBV12-3 or TRBV12-4 with TRBJ1-1, with TRBD1 matching 8 bases. This CDR3 is 13 amino acids long. Losses at the gene ends were 6 bases for V and 0 bases for J; bases not matched to a gene: 0.

To note about this clonotype: At one end, the junction sequence differs from germline, possibly due to a read error. The V call is TRBV24-1, the J call TRBJ1-2; D not certain. CDR1 is KGHDR and CDR2 is SFDVKD in the germline V gene. The CDR3 is made up of 11 amino acids. The DNA for the CDR3 is TGTACCACCAGTGATTTGTTAGGCTACACCTTC. Protein sequence: CTTSDLLGYTF.

This clonotype was recorded at least ten times. V is TRBV29-1 and J is TRBJ2-1, with TRBD1 matching 7 bases. Germline loops: CDR1 SQVTM, CDR2 ANQGSEA. V trimming: 4 bases; J trimming: 4 bases; junction bases outside the gene matches: 4. This CDR3 region has 13 residues. In nucleotides, the CDR3 is TGCAGCGTTGGGTGGACAGGATACAATGAGCAGTTCTTC. The encoded protein is CSVGWTGYNEQFF.